The present TCR beta chain was sequenced within a study of CD8+ T cells in alopecia areata. Broader study findings: Scalp clonality and expanded CD8+ clones among the top 100 fell significantly with tofacitinib. Many expanded lesional clones stayed in scalp and blood while on tofacitinib.

Once RNA had been extracted, it was reverse transcribed into cDNA to act as the sequencing template. TCRdb keeps only in-frame clones here, not all; method: immunoSEQ multiplex PCR. The table records 200,000 or so clones, more than 45% of them present only once. As for treatment: oral pan-JAK inhibitor, 5-10 mg twice daily. The investigators collected lesional scalp punch biopsies and peripheral blood from alopecia areata patients. Sorting separated CD4+ and CD8+ T cells out of PBMCs. As regards this clone: Its target is not known.

The CDR3 contains 15 residues. V trimming: 0 bases; J trimming: 4 bases; junction bases outside the gene matches: 4. Germline V CDR1 and CDR2: SGDLS, YYNGEE. The sample in question was CD4+ T cells sorted from blood, obtained at week 24, from a patient treated with tofacitinib. This sequence was found in a human donor with alopecia areata. J is TRBJ1-3 and V is TRBV9; 7 bases map to TRBD1. The CDR3 DNA sequence: TGTGCCAGCAGCGTAGAGGGGGCGAAAGGAAACACCATATATTTT. Its protein product is CASSVEGAKGNTIYF.